One and the same sample provided the 25 T cell receptor beta chains below, sequenced in a study of radiotherapy plus CTLA-4 blockade in lung cancer. Repertoires were generated with immunoSEQ multiplex PCR, while TCRdb's copy carries only in-frame clones and drops some. The sample has about 120,000 clones, roughly 74% seen once. The sequenced sample was peripheral blood, obtained from a patient treated with radiotherapy plus ipilimumab. The source is a human donor with non-small cell lung cancer who had a partial response to radiotherapy plus ipilimumab.

The CDR3 coding sequence is TGTGCCAGCAGCGTAGGCGAAGGAGTTGAGCAGTACGTC. This sequence encodes CASSVGEGVEQYV. The chain joins TRBV9 to TRBJ2-7; D remains ambiguous. The CDR3 loop spans 13 amino acids. CDR1 and CDR2 from the germline V gene are SGDLS and YYNGEE. V was trimmed by 0 bases and J by 7 bases, leaving 11 bases between them.

The CDR3 is CASRPFTGDEQYV. As DNA, the CDR3 is TGTGCCAGCAGGCCGTTTACAGGGGACGAGCAGTACGTC. The chain uses TRBV6-5 and TRBJ2-7, with 7 bases that match TRBD1. Per the germline V gene, CDR1 is MNHEY and CDR2 is SVGAGI. This CDR3 has 13 amino acids. After removal of 6 bases from V and 5 bases from J, the junction contained 7 bases not matched to a gene.

V and J are TRBV6-5 and TRBJ1-2; 7 bases agree with TRBD1. V gave up 4 bases and J gave up 8 bases; unmatched junction bases: 10. Germline V gene sequence: CDR1 MNHEY, CDR2 SVGAGI. This CDR3 region has 14 residues. CDR3 DNA sequence: TGTGCCAGCAGTTTTGGGACAGAATTGTTGGGCTACACCTTC. Translation: CASSFGTELLGYTF.

This clone has a single count. The chain recombines TRBV10-1 with TRBJ1-2; D remains unclear. Trimming cost V 3 bases and J 9 bases, with 11 bases left between them. CDR3 length: 12 residues. Germline V lookup: CDR1 WNHNN, CDR2 SYGVQD (reference sequence). CDR3: CASSDFGYSYTF. The CDR3 DNA sequence: TGCGCCAGCAGTGACTTCGGGTATAGCTACACCTTC.

The chain carries TRBV15 and TRBJ1-5, with TRBD1 matching over 8 bases. Germline V gene lookup returns CDR1 LNHNV and CDR2 YYDKDF (reference sequence). Trimming cost V 3 bases and J 4 bases; bases outside gene matches: 8. The CDR3 totals 16 residues. CDR3 nucleotides: TGTGCCACCAGCAGGGGAGGACAGGGACGAAATCAGCCCCAGCATTTT. Its protein product is CATSRGGQGRNQPQHF.

This clone has only a few counts. The chain combines TRBV2 with TRBJ2-4; D perhaps matches TRBD2 (6 bases). The CDR3 spans 15 residues. Germline V gives CDR1 SNHLY, CDR2 FYNNEI. V was pared by 6 bases and J by 1 base, with 13 bases between. The CDR3 sequence is CASSERGMAKNIQYF. CDR3 DNA: TGTGCCAGCAGCGAACGGGGGATGGCCAAAAACATTCAGTACTTC.

The rearrangement joins TRBV10-3 to TRBJ1-3; 10 positions agree with TRBD1. The CDR3 is made up of 15 amino acids. V gave up 6 bases and J gave up 2 bases; unmatched junction bases: 4. Germline loops: CDR1 ENHRY, CDR2 SYGVKD. The CDR3 coding sequence is TGTGCCATCAGGAGGGGACAGGGGACTGGAAACACCATATATTTT. This codes for CAIRRGQGTGNTIYF.

The V call is TRBV5-1, the J call TRBJ2-7; possible D gene TRBD2, 6 bases. Trimming left V 5 bases short and J 3 bases short, with 21 bases between. The CDR3 spans 16 residues. CDR1 and CDR2 (germline): SGHRS, YFSETQ. The DNA for the CDR3 is TGCGCCAGCAGGCCCGGGGCAGGGAGGACTAACTACGAGCAGTACTTC. Translation: CASRPGAGRTNYEQYF.

The V and J genes are TRBV28 and TRBJ2-7; TRBD1 agrees at 9 bases. The CDR3 has 14 residues. CDR1 and CDR2 (germline): MDHEN, SYDVKM. V was clipped by 5 bases and J by 3 bases; unmatched bases: 5. CDR3 sequence (DNA): TGTGCCAGCAGTCCCTCGGGACAGGGCTACGAGCAGTACGTC. This sequence encodes CASSPSGQGYEQYV.

This clone was seen more than once but under ten times. The rearrangement uses TRBV4-3 and TRBJ1-1; D gene unclear. This CDR3 has 14 amino acids. Trimming removed 4 bases from V and 4 bases from J, with 13 bases in between. CDR1 and CDR2 (germline): LGHNA, YSLEER. The CDR3 coding sequence is TGCGCCAGCAGCCTCACCAGAGAGGGCACTGAAGCTTTCTTT. As protein: CASSLTREGTEAFF.

V gene TRBV28 combines with J gene TRBJ2-5; unclear D gene. The length of the CDR3 is 11 residues. Germline-derived CDR1 and CDR2 are MDHEN and SYDVKM. V was cut by 5 bases and J by 4 bases, with 5 bases left in between. The CDR3 DNA sequence: TGTGCCAGCAGTCCCTCAGAGACCCAGTACTTC. Translation: CASSPSETQYF.

This chain uses TRBV18 with TRBJ2-5, with 8 bases fitting TRBD1. The CDR3 is made up of 15 amino acids. The junction had 7 bases not matched to a gene; V was cut back by 6 bases and J by 1 base. The germline CDR1 and CDR2 sequences are KGHSH and LQKENI. The CDR3 spells CASSERQGIQETQYF. For the CDR3, the DNA is TGTGCCAGCTCGGAGAGACAGGGGATCCAAGAGACCCAGTACTTC.

With respect to this clone: The sample contains more than one DNA sequence encoding this CDR3. This sequence joins TRBV6-5 and TRBJ1-5; TRBD1 is a possible D gene (5 bases). Germline-derived CDR1 and CDR2 are MNHEY and SVGAGI. V was clipped by 6 bases and J by 2 bases, with 11 bases between them. This CDR3 spans 14 amino acids. The CDR3 nucleotides are TGTGCCAGCAGACCCACAGGTCGCAATCAGCCCCAGCATTTT. Amino acid sequence: CASRPTGRNQPQHF.

The chain employs TRBV9 and TRBJ1-2, with 9 bases lining up with TRBD1. Germline-derived CDR1 and CDR2 are SGDLS and YYNGEE. This CDR3 is built from 18 residues. The V gene end was trimmed by 2 bases and the J gene end by 6 bases; junction bases not matched to a gene: 17. CDR3 protein: CASSVREGQGRGANGYTF. CDR3 DNA sequence: TGTGCCAGCAGCGTCCGAGAGGGACAGGGAAGAGGAGCGAATGGCTACACCTTC.

The gene calls are TRBV25-1 and TRBJ1-3; maybe TRBD1 (6 bases). V shed 2 bases and J shed 4 bases, with 12 bases lying between them. The CDR3 is 15 amino acids. Germline V lookup: CDR1 MGHDK, CDR2 SYGVNS. The CDR3 DNA reads as TGTGCCAGCAGTGAAGGTGGGGGGGGCGGAAACACCATATATTTT. It encodes CASSEGGGGGNTIYF.

The genes are TRBV7-3 and TRBJ2-1, with D maybe TRBD2 (6 bases). V was pared by 3 bases and J by 4 bases, with 13 bases between. Per the germline V gene, CDR1 is SGHTA and CDR2 is FQGTGA. This CDR3 region has 15 residues. The CDR3, as DNA: TGTGCCAGCAGCTTGCGGCGGGGCGGGTACAATGAGCAGTTCTTC. It specifies CASSLRRGGYNEQFF.

A single count supports this clone. This chain joins TRBV6-5 and TRBJ2-5; possible D gene TRBD1, 5 bases. Gene TRBJ2-7 matches the end of the DNA better, so the J call may be wrong. This CDR3 region has 14 residues. Germline values: CDR1 MNHEY, CDR2 SVGAGI. The CDR3 loop reads CASSQQVSLYEQYF. CDR3 DNA: TGTGCCAGCAGCCAACAGGTCTCACTCTACGAGCAGTACTTC.

This clone appeared a few times. The rearrangement uses TRBV5-4 and TRBJ1-5, with 9 bases aligning to TRBD1. CDR1 is SGHNT, CDR2 YYREEE, per germline (reference sequence). With 4 bases clipped from V and 1 base from J, the junction kept 3 bases outside the gene matches. The CDR3 spans 15 residues. This CDR3 is CASSDGQGSNQPQHF. In DNA, the CDR3 is TGTGCCAGCAGCGACGGACAGGGGAGCAATCAGCCCCAGCATTTT.

The rearrangement uses TRBV6-1 and TRBJ1-2; D is unclear. Germline V gives CDR1 MNHNS, CDR2 SASEGT. CDR3 size: 12 residues. V was clipped by 7 bases and J by 3 bases, with 9 bases between them. The CDR3 reads CASISRYYGYTF. Here the CDR3 DNA reads TGTGCCAGCATTTCGCGGTACTATGGCTACACCTTC.

The chain links TRBV30 to TRBJ2-3; D unresolved. Germline CDR1 is GTSNPN and CDR2 is SVGIG (reference sequence). This CDR3 has 15 amino acids. V was trimmed by 0 bases and J by 0 bases, leaving 10 bases between them. The CDR3 DNA reads TGTGCCTGGAGTGTACTGCGGTCTAGCACAGATACGCAGTATTTT. Translating gives CAWSVLRSSTDTQYF.

About this clone itself: Different DNA sequences within this sample yield the same CDR3. V gene TRBV30 combines with J gene TRBJ2-5; D uncertain. The germline V gene has CDR1 GTSNPN and CDR2 SVGIG (reference sequence). The CDR3 spans 13 residues. Trimming removed 5 bases at V and 1 base at J, with 11 bases between. CDR3: CAWVNNLQETQYF. The CDR3 DNA reads as TGTGCCTGGGTAAACAATCTCCAAGAGACCCAGTACTTC.

The rearrangement links TRBV5-1 to TRBJ1-1; TRBD1 is a possible D gene (5 bases). V lost 4 bases, J lost 5 bases, and 18 bases lay in between. CDR1 and CDR2 (germline): SGHRS, YFSETQ. The CDR3 has 15 amino acids. The CDR3: CASSPDGRGRTEAFF. For the CDR3, the DNA is TGCGCCAGCAGCCCCGATGGACGGGGGAGGACTGAAGCTTTCTTT.

The V gene is TRBV28, the J gene TRBJ1-1, with TRBD1 identical over 7 bases. V dropped 7 bases and J dropped 0; count of bases not matched to a gene: 8. CDR1 and CDR2 from the germline V gene are MDHEN and SYDVKM. The CDR3 covers 15 residues. Here the CDR3 DNA reads TGTGCCAGCACTACGAGACAGGGTTTGAACACTGAAGCTTTCTTT. It yields the protein CASTTRQGLNTEAFF.

This clone was detected a few times. The chain carries TRBV7-3 and TRBJ2-1; TRBD2 agrees at 11 bases. Unmatched junction bases numbered 11, after V lost 5 bases and J lost 8 bases. Germline CDR1 SGHTA, CDR2 FQGTGA. The CDR3 runs 16 residues. The DNA for the CDR3 is TGTGCCAGCAGCCTGATATTTACTAGCGGGAGTCATGAGCAGTTCTTC. Amino acids: CASSLIFTSGSHEQFF.

The V and J genes are TRBV11-2 and TRBJ2-7; TRBD2 is a possible D gene (6 bases). CDR3 length: 12 residues. Germline values: CDR1 SGHAT, CDR2 FQNNGV. V was clipped by 6 bases and J by 5 bases, with 11 bases between them. CDR3 DNA: TGTGCCAGCAGGCAGGGAGGCGACGAGCAGTACGTC. This gives the protein CASRQGGDEQYV.